These T cell receptor beta chains were read from a single sample in a study of blood T cell repertoires in COVID-19. Clones were sequenced by immunoSEQ multiplex PCR, and TCRdb holds only the in-frame ones, with some missing. The sample yields 200,000 to 250,000 clones, about four fifths seen once. Sequencing was done on a sample of peripheral blood. All receptors come from a woman of 80 years or more with acute or convalescent COVID-19. The CDR3 runs from the conserved cysteine through the conserved F or W. The D gene is left open where the match is weak. For some rows the clone size is stated as once, few or many, or as a class when expanded; others skip it.

j_gene	d_gene	abundance	v_gene	CDR3nt	CDR3aa
TRBJ1-5	TRBD1	few	TRBV5-4	TGTGCCAGCAGCTTACAGGGGGCGAGGGCTCAGCCCCAGCATTTT	CASSLQGARAQPQHF
TRBJ1-5	NA	once	TRBV6-5	TGTGCCAGCAGATCCCCGGGGGGAGGCAATCAGCCCCAGCATTTT	CASRSPGGGNQPQHF
TRBJ1-3	NA	NA	TRBV10-3	TGTGCCATCAAGTTAATGGCCGACTCTGGAAATACCATATATTTT	CAIKLMADSGNTIYF
TRBJ1-1	TRBD1	NA	TRBV29-1	TGCAGCGTTGTAGGGACAGTGAACACTGAAGCTTTCTTT	CSVVGTVNTEAFF
TRBJ1-5	NA	NA	TRBV7-3	TGTGCCAGCAGCCCCAGCCGGGGGCAGCCCCAGCATTTT	CASSPSRGQPQHF
TRBJ1-1	NA	NA	TRBV6-6	TGTGCCAGCAGTTTGATACAGGGATCCCTGAACACTGAAGCTTTCTTT	CASSLIQGSLNTEAFF
TRBJ2-1	NA	once	TRBV27	TGTGCCAGCAGTCCGCCACTAGCTAGCACGCATGAGCAGTTCTTC	CASSPPLASTHEQFF
TRBJ2-3	NA	NA	TRBV28	TGTGCCAGCAGTTTACGGGTGGGCGGGGTTACAGATACGCAGTATTTT	CASSLRVGGVTDTQYF
TRBJ2-5	NA	NA	TRBV5-1	TGCGCCAGCAGCCCGCCGGACAGTTGGCAGACCCAGTACTTC	CASSPPDSWQTQYF
TRBJ1-2	NA	once	TRBV27	TGTGCCAGCAGTTTAGCTCAGTATGGCTATGGCTACACCTTC	CASSLAQYGYGYTF
TRBJ2-3	TRBD2	NA	TRBV29-1	TGCAGCGTTGAAGGGGGGACTAGCACCACAGATACGCAGTATTTT	CSVEGGTSTTDTQYF
TRBJ2-2	NA	few	TRBV2	TGTGCCAGCAGTGGGACTCGGAACACCGGGGAGCTGTTTTTT	CASSGTRNTGELFF
TRBJ1-5	TRBD1	NA	TRBV5-8	TGTGCCAGCAGCTTAGGGTGGACAGGGAGTCAGCCCCAGCATTTT	CASSLGWTGSQPQHF
TRBJ1-1	TRBD1	NA	TRBV9	TGTGCCAGCAGCGTAGGGGGGACAGGACGGAACACTGAAGCTTTCTTT	CASSVGGTGRNTEAFF
TRBJ2-6	TRBD1	few	TRBV10-3	TGTGCCGTCGACAGGGAAAGCTCTGGGGCCAACGTCCTGACTTTC	CAVDRESSGANVLTF
TRBJ2-3	TRBD2	once	TRBV3-1/TRBV3-2	TGTGCCAGCAGCTATGGCGGGGGGGCAGATACGCAGTATTTT	CASSYGGGADTQYF
TRBJ2-5	TRBD2	NA	TRBV3-1/TRBV3-2	TGTGCCAGCAGCCAAATCGGACTAGCGGCGGGGGAGACCCAGTACTTC	CASSQIGLAAGETQYF
TRBJ1-1	NA	NA	TRBV19	TGTGCCAGTAGTATCATCATCCGGGGGGGTAACACTGAAGCTTTCTTT	CASSIIIRGGNTEAFF
TRBJ2-7	NA	NA	TRBV7-2	TGTGCCAGCAGCTTAGAAGCGGTGAACTCCTACGAGCAGTACTTC	CASSLEAVNSYEQYF
TRBJ2-1	NA	NA	TRBV7-2	TGTGCCAGCAGCTTAGGGGGGACTCTCACCTACAATGAGCAGTTCTTC	CASSLGGTLTYNEQFF
TRBJ1-1	TRBD1	few	TRBV5-1	TGCGCCAGCAGCTCTGGACAGGGCTTCACTGAAGCTTTCTTT	CASSSGQGFTEAFF
TRBJ2-2	TRBD2	NA	TRBV7-6	TGTGCCAGCAGCCTGGGGGGGATAGCGAACACCGGGGAGCTGTTTTTT	CASSLGGIANTGELFF
TRBJ1-5	TRBD1	NA	TRBV5-6	TGTGCCAGCAGCTTGACAGGGGGATATAGCAATCAGCCCCAGCATTTT	CASSLTGGYSNQPQHF
TRBJ1-5	NA	NA	TRBV10-3	TGTGCCATCAGTAACAGGGAGAGCGGCAATCAGCCCCAGCATTTT	CAISNRESGNQPQHF
TRBJ1-3	NA	NA	TRBV9	TGTGCCAGCAGCCAACAGACGTCTGGAAACACCATATATTTT	CASSQQTSGNTIYF
TRBJ2-7	NA	NA	TRBV7-2	TGTGCCAGCAGCGAATCGTCCGGGACACAACCGTTAGGGCAGTACTTC	CASSESSGTQPLGQYF
TRBJ1-4	TRBD1	few	TRBV10-3	TGTGCCATCAGTGAACAGGGGACCGTCCCTGGTGAAAAACTGTTTTTT	CAISEQGTVPGEKLFF
TRBJ1-1	TRBD1	NA	TRBV10-3	TGTGCCATCGCGCGGGACAGGGATCGGAACACTGAAGCTTTCTTT	CAIARDRDRNTEAFF
TRBJ1-2	TRBD1	NA	TRBV11-1	TGTGCCAGCAGCTCGATAGGGGACAGCGACTATGGCTACACCTTC	CASSSIGDSDYGYTF
TRBJ1-3	NA	few	TRBV9	TGTGCCAGTACCACCGGGTTCTCTGGAAACACCATATATTTT	CASTTGFSGNTIYF
TRBJ1-4	TRBD1	NA	TRBV11-2	TGTGCCAGCAGACTCCAGGGGGGCGTGTACGAAAAACTGTTTTTT	CASRLQGGVYEKLFF
TRBJ1-1	NA	NA	TRBV28	TGTGCCAGCACCCTCTCGGGGGGGGGCGGAGGATTTACTGAAGCTTTCTTT	CASTLSGGGGGFTEAFF
TRBJ2-2	TRBD2	few	TRBV9	TGTGCCAGCAGCTCCTTAGCGGGGGGGAACACCGGGGAGCTGTTTTTT	CASSSLAGGNTGELFF
TRBJ1-1	NA	NA	TRBV11-3	TGTGCCAGCAGCTTAGAGGCAGGCATGAACACTGAAGCTTTCTTT	CASSLEAGMNTEAFF
TRBJ1-5	TRBD1	few	TRBV2	TGTGCCAGCAGTGAAACAGGGGGCGTTCAGCCCCAGCATTTT	CASSETGGVQPQHF
TRBJ2-2	NA	NA	TRBV3-1/TRBV3-2	TGTGCCAGCAGCCTCCTTAGCGTTGACACCGGGGAGCTGTTTTTT	CASSLLSVDTGELFF
TRBJ2-7	NA	NA	TRBV2	TGTGCCAGCACACCGGGGGTCTACTCCTACGAGCAGTACTTC	CASTPGVYSYEQYF
TRBJ1-2	NA	NA	TRBV7-9	TGTGCCAGCAGCTTAGCGGGGCAGGGGCCAAATGGCTACACCTTC	CASSLAGQGPNGYTF
TRBJ2-1	NA	NA	TRBV2	TGTGCCAGCACCAGGGTGGGGTTCGATGAGCAGTTCTTC	CASTRVGFDEQFF
TRBJ2-3	NA	NA	TRBV19	TGTGCCAGTGGCCGTCTAGGTTCGCAGTATTTT	CASGRLGSQYF